These 27 T cell receptor beta chains came from one sample sequenced in a study of T cell responses to AZD1222 COVID-19 vaccine. Using immunoSEQ multiplex PCR, the repertoire was profiled, and TCRdb retains in-frame clones only, with some absent. The data show 120,000 or so clones, around 86% seen once. Sample: peripheral blood, taken on day 0 of AZD1222 vaccination. Receptor source: an adult in good health.

The chain carries TRBV5-1 and TRBJ1-6; 7 nucleotides line up with TRBD1. The CDR3 runs 14 residues. The junction had 7 bases not matched to a gene; V was cut back by 4 bases and J by 9 bases. In germline, CDR1 is SGHRS, CDR2 YFSETQ. The CDR3 loop is CASSSTGVGSPLHF. The CDR3, as DNA: TGCGCCAGCAGCAGCACAGGGGTAGGTTCACCCCTCCACTTT.

DNA for the CDR3: TGTGCCAGTTCCCCCGAGGGGGCTAACTATGGCTACACCTTC. Translated, it gives CASSPEGANYGYTF. This sequence joins TRBV19 and TRBJ1-2; D is possibly TRBD1 (6 bases). V dropped 8 bases and J dropped 0 bases, with 13 bases sitting between them. The CDR3 consists of 14 residues. Looked up from germline, CDR1 is LNHDA and CDR2 is SQIVND (reference sequence).

The V and J genes are TRBV10-2 and TRBJ1-1; D not resolved. The V and J ends lost 3 bases and 1 base respectively, with 12 bases between them. The CDR3 is 15 amino acids. CDR1 is WSHSY and CDR2 is SAAADI in the germline V gene. The CDR3 DNA reads TGCGCCAGCAGTGACCCAGGTCTACGGAACACTGAAGCTTTCTTT. Its protein product is CASSDPGLRNTEAFF.

With regard to this clone: Relative to the germline gene, one junction end is altered; a read error may explain this. The CDR3 DNA reads TGTGCCGGCAGTTTATTTCCTGTCGCCTACTCCTACGAGCAGTACTTC. This sequence encodes CAGSLFPVAYSYEQYF. This rearrangement joins TRBV27 to TRBJ2-7; D is unresolved. CDR3 length equals 16 residues. The germline V gene has CDR1 MNHEY and CDR2 SMNVEV (reference sequence).

The chain couples TRBV6-1 to TRBJ1-2; D might be TRBD1 (5 bases). Germline values: CDR1 MNHNS, CDR2 SASEGT. The CDR3 runs 16 residues. Trimming removed 0 bases from V and 2 bases from J, with 13 bases in between. CDR3: CASSEAGVEVNYGYTF. The CDR3 DNA is TGTGCCAGCAGTGAAGCGGGGGTGGAGGTGAACTATGGCTACACCTTC.

The V gene is TRBV6-5, the J gene TRBJ2-3; no firm D call. Germline V gives CDR1 MNHEY, CDR2 SVGAGI. The V end was cut by 0 bases, the J end by 5 bases, with 12 bases between. The CDR3 runs to 15 residues. CDR3 coding DNA: TGTGCCAGCAGTTACTCGAGTAGCCGGAAAGATACGCAGTATTTT. Translation gives CASSYSSSRKDTQYF.

The chain uses TRBV3-1 (or the pseudogene TRBV3-2) and TRBJ2-7; 11 bases align to TRBD2. Germline V CDR1 and CDR2: LGHDT, YNNKEL (reference sequence). Unmatched junction bases numbered 8, after V lost 4 bases and J lost 3 bases. The length of the CDR3 is 16 residues. The CDR3, as DNA: TGTGCCAGCAGCCCCGCCCGGGGACTAGCGGTCTACGAGCAGTACTTC. It encodes CASSPARGLAVYEQYF.

This rearrangement joins TRBV9 to TRBJ2-5; TRBD2 matches 12 bases. V was pared by 4 bases and J by 7 bases, with 11 bases of the junction left unmatched. This CDR3 region has 16 residues. From germline, CDR1 is SGDLS and CDR2 YYNGEE. DNA for the CDR3: TGTGCCAGCAGCCCCGCGGCTAGCGGGGGGGCGGGGACCCAGTACTTC. Residues: CASSPAASGGAGTQYF. Together with reference TRBV9 and TRBJ2-5, the CDR3 gives the full variable domain: DSGVTQTPKHLITATGQRVTLRCSPRSGDLSVYWYQQSLDQGLQFLIQYYNGEERAKGNILERFSAQQFPDLHSELNLSSLELGDSALYFCASSPAASGGAGTQYFGPGTRLLVL.

To note about this clone: Other nucleotide sequences in the sample specify the same CDR3. J is TRBJ2-7 and V is TRBV14; D is uncertain. Germline V CDR1 and CDR2: SGHDN, FVKESK. Trimming pared 1 base from V and 2 bases from J, leaving 9 bases between. The CDR3 is 14 amino acids. CDR3 in DNA: TGTGCCAGCAGCCAAGGTCTCGGAACCTACGAGCAGTACTTC. This gives the protein CASSQGLGTYEQYF.

The chain recombines TRBV5-1 with TRBJ1-3; D gene ambiguous. The germline V gene encodes CDR1 SGHRS and CDR2 YFSETQ. This CDR3 contains 13 residues. Trimming took 0 bases from V and 9 from J, leaving 10 bases between them. This CDR3 is CASSLAGESTIYF. The CDR3 DNA follows: TGCGCCAGCAGCTTGGCCGGGGAAAGCACCATATATTTT.

This clone was recorded once. This chain links TRBV19 with TRBJ1-2; D uncertain. In germline, CDR1 is LNHDA, CDR2 SQIVND (reference sequence). Trimming left V 8 bases short and J 8 bases short, with 15 bases between. The CDR3 spans 12 residues. CDR3 loop: CASSKGGEGYTF. CDR3 coding DNA: TGTGCCAGTTCGAAGGGTGGTGAGGGCTACACCTTC.

This clone was observed a handful of times. The J gene is TRBJ1-6, the V gene TRBV27; a weak D match, TRBD1 (6 bases). This CDR3 spans 14 amino acids. Per the germline V gene, CDR1 is MNHEY and CDR2 is SMNVEV (reference sequence). Trimming stripped 4 bases from V and 10 bases from J, with 14 bases between. CDR3 in DNA: TGTGCCAGCAGTTCGACAGGTGACGGGTCACCCCTCCACTTT. Protein: CASSSTGDGSPLHF.

V and J are TRBV5-6 and TRBJ2-7, with 7 nucleotides matching TRBD1. V gave up 0 bases and J gave up 5 bases; unmatched junction bases: 11. CDR3 length: 16 amino acids. Germline CDR1 is SGHDT and CDR2 is YYEEEE. The CDR3 DNA reads as TGTGCCAGCAGCTTGGTTGCGACAGGGATGTTCGACGAGCAGTACTTC. Translated, it gives CASSLVATGMFDEQYF.

This chain joins TRBV4-2 and TRBJ2-4; TRBD1 aligns across 8 bases. The V and J ends lost 0 bases and 4 bases, in that order; junction bases with no gene match: 2. Per the germline V gene, CDR1 is LGHNA and CDR2 is YNFKEQ. The CDR3 sequence is 15 residues long. The CDR3 sequence: CASSQEGTGKNIQYF. The CDR3 bases are TGTGCCAGCAGCCAAGAGGGGACAGGAAAAAACATTCAGTACTTC.

The chain has TRBV19 and TRBJ1-2; D gene uncertain. Per the germline V gene, CDR1 is LNHDA and CDR2 is SQIVND (reference sequence). CDR3 length: 13 residues. Deletions cut 6 bases from V and 4 bases from J, with 12 bases between. CDR3 residues: CASRPGPVYGYTF. CDR3 sequence (DNA): TGTGCCAGTAGGCCAGGACCAGTCTATGGCTACACCTTC.

The chain employs TRBV6-2 or TRBV6-3 and TRBJ1-1, with 8 bases matching TRBD1. CDR1 is MNHEY and CDR2 is SVGEGT in the germline V gene. CDR3 length: 15 residues. Unmatched junction bases numbered 8, after V lost 4 bases and J lost 4 bases. The CDR3 loop is CASSSLDRGFTEAFF. The CDR3 DNA sequence: TGTGCCAGCAGTTCCCTAGACAGGGGTTTCACTGAAGCTTTCTTT.

This clone appeared once. The J gene is TRBJ2-7, the V gene TRBV6-1, with D possibly being TRBD2 (6 bases). V was shortened by 2 bases and J by 3 bases, with 14 bases between the two germline ends. The CDR3 is made up of 15 amino acids. Germline lookup yields CDR1 MNHNS and CDR2 SASEGT. The CDR3 DNA is TGTGCCAGCAGTGAAATCGGCGGGGCCCTCTACGAGCAGTACTTC. Its translation is CASSEIGGALYEQYF.

This rearrangement joins TRBV3-1 (or the pseudogene TRBV3-2) to TRBJ1-2, with D possibly being TRBD1 (5 bases). Per germline, CDR1 LGHDT and CDR2 YNNKEL (reference sequence). Trimming took 1 base from V and 8 from J, leaving 11 bases between them. The CDR3 has 13 residues. CDR3 nucleotides: TGTGCCAGCAGCCAAGCACAGGACTGGGGCTACACCTTC. Translated, it gives CASSQAQDWGYTF.

The chain uses TRBV29-1 and TRBJ2-5, with a tentative D call TRBD2 (6 bases). This CDR3 is 14 amino acids long. Trimming took off 6 bases at V and 5 bases at J, with 19 bases between the two ends. Per the germline V gene, CDR1 is SQVTM and CDR2 is ANQGSEA. This chain's CDR3 is CSVRKDYRRETQYF. CDR3 DNA: TGCAGCGTGAGAAAGGACTACCGACGGGAGACCCAGTACTTC.

J is TRBJ2-3 and V is TRBV4-1; 9 bases line up with TRBD1. CDR1 is MGHRA, CDR2 YSYEKL, per germline. The V segment lost 1 base and the J segment 6 bases; nucleotides outside the gene matches: 5. The CDR3 sequence is 15 residues long. CDR3 coding DNA: TGCGCCAGCAGCCAAGGGGGACAGGGCGGCGATACGCAGTATTTT. It yields the protein CASSQGGQGGDTQYF.

This chain joins TRBV10-3 and TRBJ2-2; D possibly corresponds to TRBD2 (6 bases). Trimming took 6 bases from V and 3 from J, leaving 11 bases between them. Germline V lookup: CDR1 ENHRY, CDR2 SYGVKD. This CDR3 comprises 14 residues. The CDR3 spells CAIRTGTHTGELFF. The CDR3 coding sequence is TGTGCCATCAGAACCGGGACTCACACCGGGGAGCTGTTTTTT.

The chain joins TRBV6-5 to TRBJ2-1; D is unclear. In germline, CDR1 is MNHEY, CDR2 SVGAGI. This CDR3 spans 11 amino acids. With 5 bases removed from V and 3 bases from J, the gap between germline ends came to 2 bases. The CDR3 reads CASSNYNEQFF. The CDR3 DNA sequence: TGTGCCAGCAGTAACTACAATGAGCAGTTCTTC.

This clone appeared a single time. V is TRBV5-1 and J is TRBJ1-1; TRBD1 is a possible D gene (5 bases). The CDR3 is 14 residues long. CDR1 SGHRS and CDR2 YFSETQ come from the germline V gene. Trimming pared 0 bases from V and 0 bases from J, leaving 6 bases between. In DNA form, the CDR3 reads TGCGCCAGCAGCTTGGCGACAGTGAACACTGAAGCTTTCTTT. This codes for CASSLATVNTEAFF.

J is TRBJ2-1 and V is TRBV4-1; no clear D gene. With 2 bases removed from V and 0 bases from J, the gap between germline ends came to 8 bases. Germline loops: CDR1 MGHRA, CDR2 YSYEKL. This CDR3 region has 15 residues. CDR3 DNA sequence: TGCGCCAGCAGCCAATCGCGCAGCTCCTACAATGAGCAGTTCTTC. Translating gives CASSQSRSSYNEQFF.

J is TRBJ1-3 and V is TRBV7-2, with D possibly TRBD1 on 5 matching bases. This CDR3 is built from 15 residues. Germline V gene sequence: CDR1 SGHTA, CDR2 FQGNSA. V was pared by 5 bases and J by 4 bases, with 15 bases between. CDR3 bases: TGTGCCAGCAGCATGGACATCTTATACGGAAACACCATATATTTT. This translates into CASSMDILYGNTIYF.

The chain is built from TRBV9 and TRBJ1-3, with no clear D. This CDR3 is 14 amino acids long. Germline V gives CDR1 SGDLS, CDR2 YYNGEE. V was clipped by 0 bases and J by 4 bases, with 8 bases between them. CDR3 loop: CASSVEFAGNTIYF. The DNA of the CDR3 is TGTGCCAGCAGCGTAGAATTTGCCGGAAACACCATATATTTT.

V and J are TRBV5-4 and TRBJ1-2; D is perhaps TRBD1 (5 bases). The V gene's germline CDR1 is SGHNT and CDR2 YYREEE (reference sequence). V was pared by 0 bases and J by 3 bases, with 12 bases between. The CDR3 loop spans 15 amino acids. The CDR3 sequence is CASSLAPGSDYGYTF. Here the CDR3 DNA reads TGTGCCAGCAGCTTGGCCCCAGGGTCCGACTATGGCTACACCTTC. Together with reference TRBV5-4 and TRBJ1-2, the CDR3 gives the full variable domain: ETGVTQSPTHLIKTRGQQVTLRCSSQSGHNTVSWYQQALGQGPQFIFQYYREEENGRGNFPPRFSGLQFPNYSSELNVNALELDDSALYLCASSLAPGSDYGYTFGSGTRLTVV.